This T cell receptor beta chain was observed in a study of blood T cell repertoires in COVID-19. Here immunoSEQ multiplex PCR was the method, and the copy in TCRdb shows in-frame clones only, minus some. Of some 95,000 clones in the sample, 91% were seen once. As for this clone: The junction shows a germline mismatch at one end, possibly a read error.

This CDR3 is 14 amino acids long. The germline V gene encodes CDR1 MNHEY and CDR2 SVGAGI. The chain employs TRBV6-5 and TRBJ2-7; maybe TRBD2 (6 bases). The sequence was obtained from a human donor with active COVID-19. The donor label of this sample is uncertain. The sample comprised peripheral blood. This CDR3 reads CASSDSGSSYEQYF. For the CDR3, the DNA is TGTGCCAGCAGTGACTCCGGGAGCTCCTACGAGCAGTACTTC.